This T cell receptor (beta chain) originates from a study of OX40 agonist ivuxolimab in advanced cancers. The V end was cut by 4 bases, the J end by 2 bases, with 8 bases between. CDR1 is MNHNS and CDR2 is SASEGT in the germline V gene. This CDR3 has 13 residues. Assay: immunoSEQ multiplex PCR; the TCRdb copy retains only in-frame clones and omits some. Among a few thousand clones listed, 81% were seen once. The sample consisted of CD4+ or CD8+ T cells sorted from blood, taken in a trial of the OX40 agonist ivuxolimab. This clonotype was sampled from an adult with an advanced solid tumor such as melanoma, head and neck, liver or kidney cancer. J is TRBJ1-1 and V is TRBV6-1; the D is unclear. CDR3 coding DNA: TGTGCCAGCAGTGGCTTATCAAACACTGAAGCTTTCTTT. It yields the protein CASSGLSNTEAFF.